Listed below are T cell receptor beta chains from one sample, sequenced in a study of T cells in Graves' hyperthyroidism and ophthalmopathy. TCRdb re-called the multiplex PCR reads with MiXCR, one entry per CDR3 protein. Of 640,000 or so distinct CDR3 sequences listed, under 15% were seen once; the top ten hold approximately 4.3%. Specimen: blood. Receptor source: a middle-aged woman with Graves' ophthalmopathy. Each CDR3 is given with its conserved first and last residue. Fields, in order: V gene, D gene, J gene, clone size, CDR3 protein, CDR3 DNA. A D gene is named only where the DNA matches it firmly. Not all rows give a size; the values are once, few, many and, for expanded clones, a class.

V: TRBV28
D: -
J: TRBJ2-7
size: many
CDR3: CAWGEGMRGYEQYF
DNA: TGTGCCTGGGGAGAGGGGATGAGAGGATACGAGCAGTACTTC

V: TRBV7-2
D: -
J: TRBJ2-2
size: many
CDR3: CASSPSRGGTGELFF
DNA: TGTGCCAGCAGCCCGAGCCGGGGTGGCACCGGGGAGCTGTTTTTT

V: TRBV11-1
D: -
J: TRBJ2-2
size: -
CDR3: CASSGGTSATVAGELFF
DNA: TGTGCCAGCAGCGGGGGGACGTCCGCCACGGTGGCCGGGGAGCTGTTTTTT

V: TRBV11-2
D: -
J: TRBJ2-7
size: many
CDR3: CASLSQRGRVEQYF
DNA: TGTGCCAGCCTCTCCCAGAGGGGAAGGGTCGAGCAGTACTTC

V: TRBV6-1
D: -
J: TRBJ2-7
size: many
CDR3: CASRDFWDEQYF
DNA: TGTGCCAGCAGGGACTTCTGGGACGAGCAGTACTTC

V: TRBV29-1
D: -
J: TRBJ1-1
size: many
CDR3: CSGTRDTEAFF
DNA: TGCAGCGGTACAAGGGACACTGAAGCTTTCTTT

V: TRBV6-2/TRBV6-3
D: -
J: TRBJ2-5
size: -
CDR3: CASRQGLQETQYF
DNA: TGTGCCAGCAGGCAAGGGTTACAAGAGACCCAGTACTTC

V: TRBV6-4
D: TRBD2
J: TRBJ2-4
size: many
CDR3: CASGTSGSDIQYF
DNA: TGTGCCAGCGGGACTAGCGGGAGTGACATTCAGTACTTC

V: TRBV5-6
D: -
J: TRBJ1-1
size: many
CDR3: CASSLGVRAEAFF
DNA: TGTGCCAGCAGCTTAGGGGTTAGAGCTGAAGCTTTCTTT

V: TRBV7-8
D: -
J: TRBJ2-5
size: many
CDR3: CASSLIGNSETQYF
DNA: TGTGCCAGCAGTCTTATAGGCAACAGTGAGACCCAGTACTTC

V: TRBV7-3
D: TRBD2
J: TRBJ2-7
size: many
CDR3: CASSSKIWGTSGSSYEQYF
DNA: TGTGCCAGCAGCTCAAAAATCTGGGGGACTAGCGGGAGCTCCTACGAGCAGTACTTC

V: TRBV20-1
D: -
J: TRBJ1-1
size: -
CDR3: CSAIDRLNTEAFF
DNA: TGCAGTGCTATCGACAGGCTGAACACTGAAGCTTTCTTT

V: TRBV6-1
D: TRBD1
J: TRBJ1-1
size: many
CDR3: CASRPIHRGLNTEAFF
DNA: TGTGCCAGCAGGCCGATTCACAGGGGCTTGAACACTGAAGCTTTCTTT

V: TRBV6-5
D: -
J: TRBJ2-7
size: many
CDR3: CASSYELMRDYEQYF
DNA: TGTGCCAGCAGTTACGAACTCATGCGGGACTACGAGCAGTACTTC

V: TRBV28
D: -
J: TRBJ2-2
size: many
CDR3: CASSPERNTGELFF
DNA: TGTGCCAGCAGCCCCGAACGGAACACCGGGGAGCTGTTTTTT

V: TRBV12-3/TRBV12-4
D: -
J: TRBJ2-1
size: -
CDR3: CASSLDPKSLYEQFF
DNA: TGTGCCAGCAGTTTAGACCCCAAATCCTTATATGAGCAGTTCTTC

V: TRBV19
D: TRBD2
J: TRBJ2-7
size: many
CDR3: CASRVRGRNSYEQYF
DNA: TGTGCCAGTAGGGTCCGCGGGAGAAACTCCTACGAGCAGTACTTC

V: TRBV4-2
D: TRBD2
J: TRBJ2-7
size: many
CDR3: CASSLSVAGGRYEQYF
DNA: TGTGCCAGCAGCCTCTCTGTGGCGGGAGGGCGCTACGAGCAGTACTTC

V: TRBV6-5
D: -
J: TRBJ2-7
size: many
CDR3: CASSTPPAEQYF
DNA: TGTGCCAGCAGTACCCCCCCCGCGGAGCAGTACTTC

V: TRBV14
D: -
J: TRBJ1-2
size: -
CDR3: CASSQDPGSGYTF
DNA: TGTGCCAGCAGCCAAGATCCCGGGTCTGGCTACACCTTC

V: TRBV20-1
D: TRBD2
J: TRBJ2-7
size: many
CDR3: CSARDPRLAGVYEQYF
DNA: TGCAGTGCTAGAGATCCTAGGCTAGCGGGAGTCTACGAGCAGTACTTC

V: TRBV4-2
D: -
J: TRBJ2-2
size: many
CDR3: CASSQADYFGGELFF
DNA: TGTGCCAGCAGCCAAGCGGACTACTTTGGCGGGGAGCTGTTTTTT

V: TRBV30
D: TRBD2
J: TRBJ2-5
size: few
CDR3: CAWSRKLAGEQETQYF
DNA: TGTGCCTGGAGTAGAAAACTAGCGGGAGAACAAGAGACCCAGTACTTC

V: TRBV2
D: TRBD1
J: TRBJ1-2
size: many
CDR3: CASSGDRGSPDIYGYTF
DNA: TGTGCCAGCAGTGGTGACAGGGGTTCCCCCGACATATACGGCTACACCTTC

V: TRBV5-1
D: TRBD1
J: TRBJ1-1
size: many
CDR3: CASCGQAGHTEAFF
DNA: TGCGCCAGCTGCGGACAGGCCGGACACACTGAAGCTTTCTTT

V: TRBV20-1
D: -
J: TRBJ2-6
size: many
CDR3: CSAPPIDPGANVLTF
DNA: TGCAGTGCTCCGCCCATAGATCCTGGGGCCAACGTCCTGACTTTC

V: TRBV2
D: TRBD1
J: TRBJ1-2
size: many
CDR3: CASSIRDSDGYTF
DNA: TGTGCCAGCAGCATCCGGGACAGTGACGGCTACACCTTC